This T cell receptor beta chain derives from a study of blood T cell repertoires in COVID-19. Across the study: The study drew acute and convalescent COVID-19 samples from the United States, Italy and Spain. From T cells, B-cell-depleted T cells, or PBMCs came the material, which was cDNA or gDNA.

Original methodology: Nucleated cell counts were estimated from reference gene primer amplification. Clones were sequenced by immunoSEQ multiplex PCR, and TCRdb holds only the in-frame ones, with some missing. From that table come the V and J calls and clone size; the DNA was used to work out D and trimming. The data contain tens of thousands of clones, around 65% of them singletons. The ends were cut back, 8 bases at V and 5 bases at J, with 15 bases in the middle. This CDR3 is 13 amino acids long. Germline CDR1 is MNHEY and CDR2 is SVGAGI. The chain combines TRBV6-5 with TRBJ1-2, with no clear D. Sequenced: peripheral blood. The sequence was collected from a woman aged 65 to 85 with acute or convalescent COVID-19. The CDR3 loop is CASWSQSQYGYTF. Here the CDR3 DNA reads TGTGCCAGCTGGAGTCAGAGCCAATATGGCTACACCTTC.